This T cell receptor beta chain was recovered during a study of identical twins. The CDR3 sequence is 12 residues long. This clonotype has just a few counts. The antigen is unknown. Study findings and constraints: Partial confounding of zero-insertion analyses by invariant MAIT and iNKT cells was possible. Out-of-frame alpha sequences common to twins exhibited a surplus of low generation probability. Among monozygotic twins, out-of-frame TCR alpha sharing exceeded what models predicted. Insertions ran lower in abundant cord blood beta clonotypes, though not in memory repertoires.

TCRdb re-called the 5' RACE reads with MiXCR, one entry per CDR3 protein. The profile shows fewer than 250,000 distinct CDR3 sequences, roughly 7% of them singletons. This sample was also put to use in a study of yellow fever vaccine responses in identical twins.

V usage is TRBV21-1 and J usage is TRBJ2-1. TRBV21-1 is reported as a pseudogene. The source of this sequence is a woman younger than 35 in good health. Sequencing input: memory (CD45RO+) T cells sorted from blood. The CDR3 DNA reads TGTGCCAGCAGCAAAGTGCTTAGGTGCCGGTTCTTC. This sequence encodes CASSKVLRCRFF.